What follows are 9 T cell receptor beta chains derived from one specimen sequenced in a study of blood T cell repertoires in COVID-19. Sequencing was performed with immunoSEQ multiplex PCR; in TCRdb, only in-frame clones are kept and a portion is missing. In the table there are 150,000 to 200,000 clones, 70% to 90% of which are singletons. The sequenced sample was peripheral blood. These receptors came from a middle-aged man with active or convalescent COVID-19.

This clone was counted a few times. The CDR3: CASSERTGGYTGELFF. The CDR3 DNA reads as TGTGCCAGCAGTGAACGCACAGGGGGGTATACCGGGGAGCTGTTTTTT. V is TRBV6-1 and J is TRBJ2-2; TRBD1 aligns across 8 bases. CDR1 and CDR2 (germline): MNHNS, SASEGT. V lost 2 bases, J lost 5 bases, and 7 bases stayed unmatched. CDR3 size: 16 residues.

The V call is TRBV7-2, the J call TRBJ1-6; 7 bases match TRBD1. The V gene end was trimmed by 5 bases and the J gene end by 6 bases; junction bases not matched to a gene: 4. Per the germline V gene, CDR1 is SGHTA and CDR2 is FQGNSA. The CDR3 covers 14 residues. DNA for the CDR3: TGTGCCAGCAGCCAGACAGGGAGTAATTCACCCCTCCACTTT. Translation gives CASSQTGSNSPLHF.

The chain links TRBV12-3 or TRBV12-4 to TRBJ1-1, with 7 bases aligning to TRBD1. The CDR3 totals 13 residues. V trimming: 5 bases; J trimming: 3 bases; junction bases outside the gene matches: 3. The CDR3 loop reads CASSLQGYTEAFF. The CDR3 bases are TGTGCCAGCAGTCTACAGGGGTACACTGAAGCTTTCTTT.

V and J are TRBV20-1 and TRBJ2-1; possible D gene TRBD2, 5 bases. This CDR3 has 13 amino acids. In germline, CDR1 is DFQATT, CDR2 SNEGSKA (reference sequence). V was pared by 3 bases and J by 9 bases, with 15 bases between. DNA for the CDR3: TGCAGTGCTAGTAAAGCGGCGGTGGGTGAGCAGTTCTTC. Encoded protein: CSASKAAVGEQFF.

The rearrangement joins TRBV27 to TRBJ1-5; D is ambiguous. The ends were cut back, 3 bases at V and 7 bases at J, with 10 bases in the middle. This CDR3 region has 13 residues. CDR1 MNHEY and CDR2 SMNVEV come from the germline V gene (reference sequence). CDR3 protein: CASSFSGYQPQHF. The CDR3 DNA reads TGTGCCAGCAGTTTTTCGGGGTACCAGCCCCAGCATTTT.

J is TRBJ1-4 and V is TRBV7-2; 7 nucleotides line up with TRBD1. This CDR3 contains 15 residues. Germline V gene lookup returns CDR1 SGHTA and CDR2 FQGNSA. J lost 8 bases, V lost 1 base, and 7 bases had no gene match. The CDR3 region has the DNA TGTGCCAGCAGCTTAGAGGGACAGTGGGGGGAAAAACTGTTTTTT. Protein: CASSLEGQWGEKLFF.

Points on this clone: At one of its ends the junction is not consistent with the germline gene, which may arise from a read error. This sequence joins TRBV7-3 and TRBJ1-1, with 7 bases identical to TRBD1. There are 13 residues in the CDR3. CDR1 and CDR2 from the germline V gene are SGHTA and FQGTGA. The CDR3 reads CASSITGDTEAFF. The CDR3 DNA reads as TGTGCCAGCAGCATAACAGGGGACACTGAAGCTTTCTTT.

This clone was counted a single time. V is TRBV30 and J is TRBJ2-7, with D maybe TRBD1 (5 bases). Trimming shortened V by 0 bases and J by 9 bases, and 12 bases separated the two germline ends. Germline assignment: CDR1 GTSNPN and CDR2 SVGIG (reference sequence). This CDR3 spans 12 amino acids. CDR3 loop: CAWSVGPQGQYF. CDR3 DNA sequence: TGTGCCTGGAGTGTTGGCCCCCAGGGGCAGTACTTC.

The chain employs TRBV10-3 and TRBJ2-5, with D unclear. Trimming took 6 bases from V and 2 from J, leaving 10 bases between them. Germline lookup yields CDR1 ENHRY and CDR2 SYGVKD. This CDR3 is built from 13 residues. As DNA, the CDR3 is TGTGCCATCAGGAAAGACTTACAAGAGACCCAGTACTTC. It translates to CAIRKDLQETQYF.